This paragraph covers one T cell receptor beta chain sequence. Its antigen remains unknown. It was with 60 Vbeta and 13 Jbeta primers that the PCR ran. This table comes from immunoSEQ multiplex PCR, and its TCRdb copy is limited to in-frame clones, with some not included. The sample yields about 86,000 clones, just over 70% seen once. These data are taken from a study of cytomegalovirus exposure and HLA in healthy donors. Looking at the study overall: Among the approximately 400 genotyped donors, 81% were placed in the Caucasian-associated ancestry cluster.

The study's findings and limits: Among CMV-associated TCR beta chains, most appeared HLA-restricted in a later analysis. It was taken for granted in presence/absence analyses that sequencing depth across donors was roughly uniform. Of the V segments, some could not be distinguished, including TRBV6-2 and TRBV6-3, and were excluded.

The germline V gene has CDR1 SEHNR and CDR2 FQNEAQ (reference sequence). The CDR3 covers 15 residues. The V and J ends lost 5 bases and 3 bases, in that order; junction bases with no gene match: 6. The sequenced sample was PBMCs. The clonotype originates from a man between 60 and 75 years old in good health and CMV-seronegative. The chain uses TRBV7-9 and TRBJ2-5; 10 nucleotides match TRBD1. This CDR3 is CASSKRDRGKETQYF. DNA for the CDR3: TGTGCCAGCAGCAAGCGGGACAGGGGTAAAGAGACCCAGTACTTC.